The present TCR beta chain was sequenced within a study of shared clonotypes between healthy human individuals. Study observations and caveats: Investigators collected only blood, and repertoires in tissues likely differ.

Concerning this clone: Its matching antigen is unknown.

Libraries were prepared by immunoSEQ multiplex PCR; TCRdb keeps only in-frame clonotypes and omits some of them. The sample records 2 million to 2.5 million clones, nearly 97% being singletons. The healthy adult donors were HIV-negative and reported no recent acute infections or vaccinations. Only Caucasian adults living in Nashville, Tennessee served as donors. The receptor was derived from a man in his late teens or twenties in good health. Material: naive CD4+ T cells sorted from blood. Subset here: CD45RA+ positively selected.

The CDR3 region has the DNA TGCGCCAGCAGCCGATCGGACCTCCTCGGGGAGACCCAGTACTTC. It is translated as CASSRSDLLGETQYF. The rearrangement joins TRBV4-3 to TRBJ2-5; no clear D. Per germline, CDR1 LGHNA and CDR2 YSLEER. The CDR3 extends over 15 amino acids. V lost 4 bases to trimming and J lost 5 bases, with 17 bases between them.